This TCR beta chain was sequenced during a study of T cell responses to AZD1222 COVID-19 vaccine. Overall study: Samples with a second dose at about 4 or about 12 weeks were pooled together.

As regards this clone: Its antigen is as yet unknown.

Study conclusions and caveats: Just a handful of AZD1222 recipients were seropositive at baseline. Among spike-specific TCRs, nearly half reportedly target unmutated variant regions.

The data were produced by immunoSEQ multiplex PCR, yet TCRdb's version contains in-frame clones alone and is incomplete. The table lists approximately 30,000 clones, approximately 86% of them singletons. The starting material was peripheral blood, obtained on day 0 of AZD1222 vaccination. This TCR was sampled from an adult in good health.

The CDR3 DNA reads TGTGCCAGCAGTCGAACGACTAGCGGGAGAGCGGAGCAGTACTTC. Translating it yields CASSRTTSGRAEQYF. The V and J genes are TRBV6-5 and TRBJ2-7, with TRBD2 matching over 12 bases. The CDR3 sequence is 15 residues long. J gave up 7 bases and V 5 bases, and 9 bases lay outside the gene matches. Germline V gene data show CDR1 as MNHEY and CDR2 as SVGAGI.